These T cell receptor beta chains were read from a single sample in a study of shared clonotypes between healthy human individuals. The protocol was immunoSEQ multiplex PCR, while the TCRdb copy is restricted to in-frame clones and leaves out a portion. The table shows about 2.1 million clones, with approximately 94% occurring only once. The specimen was naive CD8+ T cells from PBMCs. All receptors derive from a man younger than 30 in good health. Some clones in this sample may be carry-over from other donors' samples. Both conserved end residues are part of each CDR3.

CDR3aa	j_gene	len	v_gene
CASSQGLAVNNEQFF	TRBJ2-1	15	TRBV4-1
CASSPWGDTGELFF	TRBJ2-2	14	TRBV7-9
CASSLGVYEQFF	TRBJ2-1	12	TRBV5-6
CASSLYHEQYF	TRBJ2-7	11	TRBV5-5
CASSEGLAAPLYEQYF	TRBJ2-7	16	TRBV6-1
CASSPYFRNEQFF	TRBJ2-1	13	TRBV27
CASKWGGSSYEQYF	TRBJ2-7	14	TRBV27
CASSPGWGGGTEAFF	TRBJ1-1	15	TRBV27
CASSSRDMMSEQYF	TRBJ2-7	14	TRBV6-1
CASSGEPDGYYDGYTF	TRBJ1-2	16	TRBV25-1
CASSEWQLNTGELFF	TRBJ2-2	15	TRBV25-1
CAWSPLQGARVNTIYF	TRBJ1-3	16	TRBV30
CASSLVAWDRDTQETQYF	TRBJ2-5	18	TRBV11-2
CSVLGGTKGPAYEQYF	TRBJ2-7	16	TRBV29-1
CASSLLTSGRAPADTQYF	TRBJ2-3	18	TRBV27
CASSQKAGTRGYEQYF	TRBJ2-7	16	TRBV4-2